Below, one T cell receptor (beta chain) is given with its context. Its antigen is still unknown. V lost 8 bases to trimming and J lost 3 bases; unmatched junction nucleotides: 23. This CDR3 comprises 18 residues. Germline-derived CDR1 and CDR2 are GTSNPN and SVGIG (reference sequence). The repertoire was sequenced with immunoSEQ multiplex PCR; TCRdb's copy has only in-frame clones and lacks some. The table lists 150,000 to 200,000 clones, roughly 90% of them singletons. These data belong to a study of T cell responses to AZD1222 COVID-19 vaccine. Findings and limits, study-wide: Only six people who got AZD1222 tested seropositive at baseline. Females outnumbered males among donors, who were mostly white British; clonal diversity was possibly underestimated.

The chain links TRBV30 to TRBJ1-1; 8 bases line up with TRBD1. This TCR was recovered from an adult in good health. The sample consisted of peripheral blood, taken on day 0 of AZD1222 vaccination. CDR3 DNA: TGTGCCAGCACTAGGACAGGGCGAATCCAGGCAGGGGACACTGAAGCTTTCTTT. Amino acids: CASTRTGRIQAGDTEAFF.